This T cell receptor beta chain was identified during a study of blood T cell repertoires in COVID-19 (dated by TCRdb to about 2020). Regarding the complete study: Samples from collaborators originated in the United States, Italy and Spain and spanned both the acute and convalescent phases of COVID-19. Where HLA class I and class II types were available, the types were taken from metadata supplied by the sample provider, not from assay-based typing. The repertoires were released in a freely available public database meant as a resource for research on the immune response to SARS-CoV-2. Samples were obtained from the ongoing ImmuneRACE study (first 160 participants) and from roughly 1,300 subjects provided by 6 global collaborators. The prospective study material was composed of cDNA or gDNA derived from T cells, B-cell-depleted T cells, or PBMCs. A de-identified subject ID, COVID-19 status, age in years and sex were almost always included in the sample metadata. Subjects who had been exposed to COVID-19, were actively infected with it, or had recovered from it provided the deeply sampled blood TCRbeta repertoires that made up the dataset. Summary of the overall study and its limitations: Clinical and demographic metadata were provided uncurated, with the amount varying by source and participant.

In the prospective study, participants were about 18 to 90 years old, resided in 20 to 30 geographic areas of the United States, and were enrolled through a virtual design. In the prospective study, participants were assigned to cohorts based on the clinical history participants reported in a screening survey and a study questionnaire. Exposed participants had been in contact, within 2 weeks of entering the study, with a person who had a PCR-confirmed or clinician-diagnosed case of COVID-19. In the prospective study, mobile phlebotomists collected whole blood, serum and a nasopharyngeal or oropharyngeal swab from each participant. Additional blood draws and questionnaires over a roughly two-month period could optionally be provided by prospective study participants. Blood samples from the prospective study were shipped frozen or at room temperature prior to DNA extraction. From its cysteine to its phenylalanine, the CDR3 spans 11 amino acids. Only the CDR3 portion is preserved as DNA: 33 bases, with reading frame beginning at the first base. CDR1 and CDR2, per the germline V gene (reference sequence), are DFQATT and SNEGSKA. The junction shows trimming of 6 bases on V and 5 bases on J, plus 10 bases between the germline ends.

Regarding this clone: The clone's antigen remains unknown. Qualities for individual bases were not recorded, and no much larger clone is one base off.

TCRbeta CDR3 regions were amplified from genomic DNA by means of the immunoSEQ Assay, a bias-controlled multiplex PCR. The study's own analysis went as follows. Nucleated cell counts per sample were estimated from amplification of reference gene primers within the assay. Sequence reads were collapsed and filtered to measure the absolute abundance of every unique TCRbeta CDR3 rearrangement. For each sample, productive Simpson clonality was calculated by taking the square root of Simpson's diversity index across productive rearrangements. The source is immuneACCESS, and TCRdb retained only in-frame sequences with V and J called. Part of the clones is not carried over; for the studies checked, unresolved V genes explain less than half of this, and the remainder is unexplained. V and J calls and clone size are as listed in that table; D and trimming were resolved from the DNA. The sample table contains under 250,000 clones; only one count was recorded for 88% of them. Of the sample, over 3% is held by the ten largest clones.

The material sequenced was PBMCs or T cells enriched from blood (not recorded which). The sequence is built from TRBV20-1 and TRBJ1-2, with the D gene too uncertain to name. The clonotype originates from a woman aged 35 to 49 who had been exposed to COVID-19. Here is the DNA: TGCAGTGCCCCGGGAATATATGGCTACACCTTC. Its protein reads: CSAPGIYGYTF.